A selection of T cell receptor beta chains follows, all from one sample in a study of T cell repertoires in cytomegalovirus infection. TCRdb re-derived calls from the reads in MiXCR, one entry per CDR3 protein. The sample includes about 490,000 distinct CDR3 sequences, approximately 16% seen only once; the top ten take roughly 25%. What was sequenced was CD8+ T cells from PBMCs. The source of these receptors is a human donor in good health (CMV status not recorded). Some clones in this sample may be carry-over from other donors' samples. CDR3s include the opening cysteine and the closing phenylalanine or tryptophan. Each record gives: D gene, V gene, J gene, clone size, CDR3 protein, CDR3 DNA. A D gene is named only where the DNA matches it firmly. Size is stated for part of the rows, as once, few or many counts, or as a class when the clone is expanded.

>TRBD2|TRBV7-2|TRBJ2-3|many
CASSPLAGDFTDTQYF
TGTGCCAGCAGCCCTTTAGCGGGCGACTTTACAGATACGCAGTATTTT
>TRBD2|TRBV14|TRBJ2-1|many
CASSQEIAGGNNEQFF
TGTGCCAGCAGCCAAGAAATAGCGGGAGGAAACAATGAGCAGTTCTTC
>.|TRBV7-9|TRBJ1-1|many
CASSLGVTMNTEAFF
TGTGCCAGCAGCTTAGGGGTCACAATGAACACTGAAGCTTTCTTT
>.|TRBV20-1|TRBJ2-1|few
CSAREKGYSYNEQFF
TGCAGTGCTAGAGAGAAGGGCTACTCCTACAATGAGCAGTTCTTC
>TRBD1|TRBV2|TRBJ2-7|.
CASMGQGVTYEQYF
TGTGCCAGCATGGGACAGGGGGTTACCTACGAGCAGTACTTC
>.|TRBV15|TRBJ2-5|few
CATSRESVGAETQYF
TGTGCCACCAGCAGAGAATCTGTAGGGGCAGAGACCCAGTACTTC
>TRBD1|TRBV2|TRBJ2-3|many
CASRQGTAGDTQYF
TGTGCCAGCAGACAAGGGACAGCAGGAGATACGCAGTATTTT
>TRBD1|TRBV7-9|TRBJ2-7|.
CASSSPLDRHYEQYF
TGTGCCAGCAGCTCGCCGCTGGACAGGCACTACGAGCAGTACTTC
>TRBD2|TRBV7-6|TRBJ2-2|many
CASSLGPSGNTGELFF
TGTGCCAGCAGCTTAGGTCCTAGCGGAAACACCGGGGAGCTGTTTTTT
>.|TRBV27|TRBJ2-2|.
CASSWYFTSGGELFF
TGTGCCAGCAGTTGGTACTTCACGAGCGGCGGGGAGCTGTTTTTT